This is a list of T cell receptor beta chains from one sample in a study of regulatory T cells in long-lasting Graves disease. One entry per CDR3 protein results from TCRdb running MiXCR on the multiplex PCR reads. This table has fewer than 450,000 distinct CDR3 sequences, less than 25% appearing once. Here the sequenced sample was peripheral blood mononuclear cells (PBMCs), taken when the disease was refractory, from a patient treated with antithyroid drugs. These receptors were taken from a female donor with Graves disease. The CDR3 runs from the conserved cysteine through the conserved F or W. The order of the fields is V gene, clone size, J gene, D gene, CDR3 protein, CDR3 DNA. A D gene is named only where the DNA matches it firmly. Not all rows give a size; the values are once, few, many and, for expanded clones, a class.

V: TRBV29-1
size: many
J: TRBJ2-4
D: TRBD1
CDR3: CSVEEVTGVNIQYF
DNA: TGCAGCGTTGAAGAGGTGACAGGGGTGAACATTCAGTACTTC

V: TRBV7-2
size: many
J: TRBJ1-1
D: -
CDR3: CASSLEGTVNTEAFF
DNA: TGTGCCAGCAGCTTAGAAGGCACAGTGAACACTGAAGCTTTCTTT

V: TRBV25-1
size: few
J: TRBJ1-1
D: -
CDR3: CASRISGQNTEAFF
DNA: TGTGCCAGCAGAATTTCCGGACAGAACACTGAAGCTTTCTTT

V: TRBV10-3
size: few
J: TRBJ2-7
D: -
CDR3: CAISESVRPGAAWEQYF
DNA: TGTGCCATCAGTGAGTCAGTTAGGCCAGGGGCCGCTTGGGAGCAGTACTTC

V: TRBV20-1
size: few
J: TRBJ2-7
D: -
CDR3: CSAEDPRGSYEQYF
DNA: TGCAGTGCTGAAGACCCTAGGGGATCCTACGAGCAGTACTTC

V: TRBV2
size: -
J: TRBJ1-5
D: -
CDR3: CASAAPGIVSNQPQHF
DNA: TGTGCCAGCGCCGCGCCAGGGATTGTTAGCAATCAGCCCCAGCATTTT

V: TRBV29-1
size: -
J: TRBJ2-7
D: TRBD1
CDR3: CSVEVEDRGREQYF
DNA: TGCAGCGTTGAAGTCGAGGACAGGGGGCGTGAGCAGTACTTC

V: TRBV24-1
size: -
J: TRBJ2-7
D: -
CDR3: CATSDRTNSGYEQYF
DNA: TGTGCCACCAGTGACCGGACCAACTCGGGCTACGAGCAGTACTTC

V: TRBV9
size: many
J: TRBJ2-7
D: -
CDR3: CASSVGWGYEQYF
DNA: TGTGCCAGCAGCGTAGGGTGGGGGTACGAGCAGTACTTC

V: TRBV9
size: -
J: TRBJ1-3
D: TRBD1
CDR3: CASSVEDRGTGNTIYF
DNA: TGTGCCAGCAGCGTAGAGGACAGGGGAACTGGAAACACCATATATTTT

V: TRBV7-2
size: -
J: TRBJ2-7
D: TRBD2
CDR3: CASSSRGGRGGEQYF
DNA: TGTGCCAGCAGCTCCCGGGGCGGGAGGGGCGGCGAGCAGTACTTC

V: TRBV3-1
size: many
J: TRBJ2-5
D: TRBD1
CDR3: CASRTTGTETQYF
DNA: TGTGCCAGCAGAACGACAGGGACAGAGACCCAGTACTTC

V: TRBV11-2
size: many
J: TRBJ2-5
D: TRBD2
CDR3: CASSLSPGLAGERQETQYF
DNA: TGTGCCAGCAGCTTATCCCCGGGACTAGCGGGAGAACGCCAAGAGACCCAGTACTTC

V: TRBV12-3/TRBV12-4
size: -
J: TRBJ1-6
D: -
CDR3: CASSRHRGPLHF
DNA: TGTGCCAGCAGCAGACACCGGGGACCCCTCCACTTT

V: TRBV27
size: many
J: TRBJ1-1
D: -
CDR3: CASSLLSVNTEAFF
DNA: TGTGCCAGCAGTTTATTGTCGGTAAACACTGAAGCTTTCTTT

V: TRBV2
size: -
J: TRBJ2-1
D: -
CDR3: CASSVSLHDNEQFF
DNA: TGTGCCAGCAGTGTGTCCCTCCATGACAATGAGCAGTTCTTC

V: TRBV7-9
size: -
J: TRBJ1-1
D: -
CDR3: CASTPLALNTEAFF
DNA: TGTGCCAGCACCCCCCTAGCCCTGAACACTGAAGCTTTCTTT

V: TRBV27
size: many
J: TRBJ2-5
D: -
CDR3: CASSLSMGYEETQYF
DNA: TGTGCCAGCAGTTTATCGATGGGCTACGAAGAGACCCAGTACTTC

V: TRBV30
size: many
J: TRBJ1-5
D: -
CDR3: CAWSSQGYQPQHF
DNA: TGTGCCTGGTCCTCACAGGGATATCAGCCCCAGCATTTT

V: TRBV20-1
size: -
J: TRBJ2-7
D: TRBD2
CDR3: CSATYPGGRTEQYF
DNA: TGCAGTGCTACTTACCCGGGAGGGCGGACCGAGCAGTACTTC

V: TRBV10-1
size: many
J: TRBJ1-2
D: -
CDR3: CASSESSFPDTF
DNA: TGCGCCAGCAGTGAGTCAAGTTTTCCGGACACCTTC

V: TRBV28
size: many
J: TRBJ2-5
D: -
CDR3: CASSWKETQYF
DNA: TGTGCCAGCAGTTGGAAAGAGACCCAGTACTTC

V: TRBV7-6
size: -
J: TRBJ2-5
D: -
CDR3: CASSLDRTSGETQYF
DNA: TGTGCCAGCAGCCTCGACCGGACCTCGGGGGAGACCCAGTACTTC

V: TRBV7-9
size: few
J: TRBJ1-1
D: TRBD1
CDR3: CASSVRGTGGERAEAFF
DNA: TGTGCCAGCAGCGTACGCGGGACAGGGGGAGAGAGAGCTGAAGCTTTCTTT

V: TRBV7-2
size: few
J: TRBJ2-3
D: TRBD2
CDR3: CASSLDTSGVTDTQYF
DNA: TGTGCCAGCAGCTTAGATACTAGCGGGGTCACAGATACGCAGTATTTT

V: TRBV27
size: -
J: TRBJ2-7
D: TRBD1
CDR3: CASSLFGRGLSYEQYF
DNA: TGTGCCAGCAGTTTATTCGGCAGGGGGCTTTCTTACGAGCAGTACTTC

V: TRBV15
size: -
J: TRBJ1-1
D: -
CDR3: CATSRDVHTEAFF
DNA: TGTGCCACCAGCAGAGATGTGCACACTGAAGCTTTCTTT

V: TRBV6-1
size: -
J: TRBJ1-5
D: -
CDR3: CASSPWLGDGNQPQHF
DNA: TGTGCCAGCAGTCCATGGCTGGGGGATGGCAATCAGCCCCAGCATTTT

V: TRBV28
size: -
J: TRBJ2-7
D: -
CDR3: CASSAPSFSYEQYF
DNA: TGTGCCAGCAGTGCCCCTAGTTTCTCCTACGAGCAGTACTTC

V: TRBV7-2
size: few
J: TRBJ2-5
D: -
CDR3: CASSLNAVQEAQYF
DNA: TGTGCCAGCAGCTTAAATGCGGTCCAAGAGGCCCAGTACTTC

V: TRBV7-9
size: -
J: TRBJ2-7
D: -
CDR3: CASTIPGADEQYF
DNA: TGTGCCAGCACTATCCCGGGAGCTGACGAGCAGTACTTC

V: TRBV7-2
size: many
J: TRBJ2-7
D: -
CDR3: CASSLEPGSYEQYF
DNA: TGTGCCAGCAGCTTGGAACCGGGCTCCTACGAGCAGTACTTC

V: TRBV29-1
size: -
J: TRBJ1-2
D: -
CDR3: CSVEGASARNYGYTF
DNA: TGCAGCGTTGAAGGGGCCTCAGCGCGGAACTATGGCTACACCTTC

V: TRBV5-1
size: -
J: TRBJ1-1
D: -
CDR3: CASSSILSTEAFF
DNA: TGCGCCAGCAGCTCCATACTTTCTACTGAAGCTTTCTTT

V: TRBV19
size: -
J: TRBJ2-7
D: -
CDR3: CASSPRLTGLYEQYF
DNA: TGTGCCAGTAGTCCGCGCCTCACAGGGTTGTACGAGCAGTACTTC

V: TRBV30
size: many
J: TRBJ2-7
D: -
CDR3: CASDREWARDEQYF
DNA: TGTGCCTCCGACAGAGAGTGGGCTAGGGACGAGCAGTACTTC

V: TRBV7-2
size: many
J: TRBJ2-5
D: -
CDR3: CASSLVVGETQYF
DNA: TGTGCCAGCAGCTTAGTCGTAGGAGAGACCCAGTACTTC

V: TRBV30
size: -
J: TRBJ1-1
D: -
CDR3: CAWSVGTNAEAFF
DNA: TGTGCCTGGAGTGTAGGGACGAACGCTGAAGCTTTCTTT

V: TRBV7-6
size: -
J: TRBJ2-5
D: -
CDR3: CASSFWDGKETQYF
DNA: TGTGCCAGCAGCTTTTGGGACGGAAAAGAGACCCAGTACTTC

V: TRBV19
size: -
J: TRBJ2-7
D: -
CDR3: CASSIGGGYEQYF
DNA: TGTGCCAGTAGTATAGGGGGCGGCTACGAGCAGTACTTC